This T cell receptor (beta chain) came from a study of T-cell reconstitution after alpha-beta-depleted transplantation in children (dated by TCRdb to 2016 to 2017). In the study overall: The study quantitatively tracked T-cell immune reconstitution after TCRalphabeta/CD19-depleted allogeneic hematopoietic cell transplantation in children using TCR repertoire profiling. On the study overall, not on this receptor specifically: In some patients, high TCRbeta diversity at day 60 was attributed to recipient T cells and intrathymic progenitors that had survived conditioning. The apparently early alphabetaT-cell count recovery about two months after transplant was reportedly dependent on only several hundred rapidly expanded clones derived from non-depleted graft cells. Over subsequent months, a decline in hyperexpanded clone frequencies was noted, and after one year, T-cell counts and TCRbeta diversity were mostly ascribed to newly produced T cells.

This clonotype has a count of ten or more. Its antigen is currently not known. Per-base quality was not reported, and no clone a single base away is much larger than it. The library was built by means of PCR. The listed sequencing device is Illumina HiSeq 2500. To normalize quantification of the TCRbeta repertoire, the TCR libraries were built with molecular barcoding that relied on unique molecular identifiers. TCRdb reworked the public reads: Q25 trimming with fastp, MiXCR clone assembly, productive beta chains retained. Every CDR3 protein is listed once, alongside the most common genes and DNA of its rows. Present in this sample are roughly 180,000 distinct CDR3 sequences, around 10% of which were seen just once. The top ten clones comprise less than 15% of the sample. The treatment or condition label, as the study defines it: allogeneic hematopoietic cell transplantation with graft depleted of TCRalphabeta T cells and CD19 B cells. The children who served as transplant recipients had been given grafts of TCRalphabeta/CD19-depleted allogeneic hematopoietic cells.

The CDR3 sequence holds 11 residues, the cysteine and phenylalanine included. The CDR3 DNA has 33 bases and is translated from base 1. The germline V gene (reference sequence) gives CDR1 as SEHNR and CDR2 as FQNEAQ. V was cut back by 0 bases and J by 9 bases, leaving a gap of 3 bases between them. The chain couples TRBV7-9 to TRBJ2-1; the D gene cannot be resolved reliably. The starting material was PBMCs, obtained before TCRalphabeta/CD19-depleted stem cell transplant. This sequence originates from a boy aged 2-15 years with acute myeloid leukemia, due to receive a stem cell transplant. DNA sequence: TGTGCCAGCAGCTTAGCTAGTGAGCAGTTCTTC. Its amino acids are CASSLASEQFF.